The 17 T cell receptor beta chains given below trace back to one sample, sequenced in a study of cytomegalovirus exposure and HLA in healthy donors. The study ran its PCR with 60 Vbeta and 13 Jbeta primers. Method: immunoSEQ multiplex PCR; TCRdb's copy keeps in-frame clones and lacks some. The sample carries approximately 160,000 clones, roughly 85% recorded once. The source material was PBMCs. The source is a man younger than 30 in good health and CMV-seropositive.

This chain links TRBV11-3 with TRBJ2-7; tentatively, D is TRBD1 (6 bases). The CDR3 is made up of 14 amino acids. V was cut by 0 bases and J by 3 bases, with 9 bases left in between. The germline CDR1 and CDR2 sequences are SGHNT and YENEEA. As DNA, the CDR3 is TGTGCCAGCAGCTTAGATCTGGACAGCTACGAGCAGTACTTC. It specifies CASSLDLDSYEQYF.

This clone was recorded only once. The chain combines TRBV4-1 with TRBJ1-2, with TRBD1 matching 7 bases. V shed 5 bases and J 2 bases; nucleotides not matched to a gene: 8. The CDR3 totals 15 residues. The V gene's germline CDR1 is MGHRA and CDR2 YSYEKL. The chain's CDR3 is CASSLQQGENYGYTF. Written as DNA, the CDR3 is TGCGCCAGCAGCTTACAGCAGGGGGAGAACTATGGCTACACCTTC.

This chain links TRBV7-8 with TRBJ2-7, with TRBD1 matching 9 bases. The length of the CDR3 is 12 residues. V lost 11 bases and J lost 3; bases outside the gene matches: 5. Germline CDR1 SGHVS, CDR2 FQNEAQ. The CDR3 sequence: CAVRDRVYEQYF. The CDR3, as DNA: TGTGCCGTTAGGGACAGGGTCTACGAGCAGTACTTC. The variable domain in full, with the rest retrieved from reference TRBV7-8 and TRBJ2-7, is GAGVSQSPRYKVAKRGQDVALRCDPISGHVSLFWYQQALGQGPEFLTYFQNEAQLDKSGLPSDRFFAERPEGSVSTLKIQRTQQEDSAVYLCAVRDRVYEQYFGPGTRLTVT.

The chain joins TRBV29-1 to TRBJ1-4; 8 bases align to TRBD1. Germline CDR1 and CDR2: SQVTM and ANQGSEA. J gave up 7 bases and V 4 bases, and 11 bases lay outside the gene matches. This CDR3 is 15 amino acids long. Written as DNA, the CDR3 is TGCAGCGTTGTGGGTCGGACCGGACAGGGTGAAAAACTGTTTTTT. Protein: CSVVGRTGQGEKLFF. The variable domain in full, completed from reference TRBV29-1 and TRBJ1-4, reads SAVISQKPSRDICQRGTSLTIQCQVDSQVTMMFWYRQQPGQSLTLIATANQGSEATYESGFVIDKFPISRPNLTFSTLTVSNMSPEDSSIYLCSVVGRTGQGEKLFFGSGTQLSVL.

The chain joins TRBV7-8 to TRBJ2-2; 7 nucleotides match TRBD2. The germline CDR1 and CDR2 sequences are SGHVS and FQNEAQ. The CDR3 runs 14 residues. Trimming cost V 5 bases and J 6 bases; bases outside gene matches: 6. CDR3 residues: CASSPGLVAGELFF. CDR3 DNA sequence: TGTGCCAGCAGCCCAGGACTAGTGGCCGGGGAGCTGTTTTTT. Full variable domain (outside the CDR3, taken from reference TRBV7-8 and TRBJ2-2): GAGVSQSPRYKVAKRGQDVALRCDPISGHVSLFWYQQALGQGPEFLTYFQNEAQLDKSGLPSDRFFAERPEGSVSTLKIQRTQQEDSAVYLCASSPGLVAGELFFGEGSRLTVL.

The rearrangement joins TRBV5-6 to TRBJ2-1, with TRBD1 as a possible D gene (6 bases). Germline V gene lookup returns CDR1 SGHDT and CDR2 YYEEEE. The V and J ends lost 3 bases and 5 bases respectively, with 9 bases between them. The CDR3 has 13 residues. The CDR3 bases are TGTGCCAGCAGCTACGACAGGAACAATGAGCAGTTCTTC. Protein: CASSYDRNNEQFF.

The chain employs TRBV2 and TRBJ2-3, with TRBD2 matching 16 bases. CDR1 and CDR2 (germline): SNHLY, FYNNEI. V lost 8 bases, J lost 3 bases, and 14 bases stayed unmatched. The CDR3 is 19 residues long. CDR3 bases: TGTGCCAGCCTTCTATCCGGGACTAGCGGGGGGGAGATAACAGATACGCAGTATTTT. Translation: CASLLSGTSGGEITDTQYF.

The chain couples TRBV7-9 to TRBJ2-2, with D possibly matching TRBD1 (5 bases). Trimming cost V 3 bases and J 6 bases, with 17 bases left between them. The CDR3 loop spans 16 amino acids. Germline loops: CDR1 SEHNR, CDR2 FQNEAQ (reference sequence). The CDR3 nucleotides are TGTGCCAGCAGCTTCCAACAGGCCATTGGTGCCGGGGAGCTGTTTTTT. The encoded protein is CASSFQQAIGAGELFF. Filled out from reference TRBV7-9 and TRBJ2-2, the complete variable domain reads DTGVSQNPRHKITKRGQNVTFRCDPISEHNRLYWYRQTLGQGPEFLTYFQNEAQLEKSRLLSDRFSAERPKGSFSTLEIQRTEQGDSAMYLCASSFQQAIGAGELFFGEGSRLTVL.

The rearrangement uses TRBV7-9 and TRBJ2-1; TRBD1 matches at 11 bases. The CDR3 sequence is 14 residues long. Germline V lookup: CDR1 SEHNR, CDR2 FQNEAQ (reference sequence). Unmatched junction bases numbered 8, after V lost 5 bases and J lost 11 bases. The CDR3 nucleotides read TGTGCCAGCAGCGCCGGACAGGGGGCGGGGAAGCAGTTCTTC. Translation gives CASSAGQGAGKQFF.

This chain uses TRBV15 with TRBJ1-1, with D possibly being TRBD1 (5 bases). Germline-derived CDR1 and CDR2 are LNHNV and YYDKDF (reference sequence). V lost 1 base and J lost 2, with 8 bases in between. The CDR3 has 14 amino acids. As DNA, the CDR3 is TGTGCCACCAGCAGAGCAGGGATTAACACTGAAGCTTTCTTT. Its protein is CATSRAGINTEAFF.

In its sample, this clone was seen a few times. The V gene is TRBV7-9, the J gene TRBJ2-2; TRBD1 aligns across 9 bases. The germline CDR1 and CDR2 sequences are SEHNR and FQNEAQ (reference sequence). The CDR3 length is 12 residues. The CDR3 region has the DNA TGTGCACGGGACAGGGCCACCGGGGAGCTGTTTTTT. It encodes CARDRATGELFF.

The chain links TRBV4-3 to TRBJ2-1; TRBD2 aligns across 8 bases. This CDR3 has 17 amino acids. After removal of 0 bases from V and 5 bases from J, the junction contained 9 bases not matched to a gene. Germline CDR1 is LGHNA and CDR2 is YSLEER. CDR3 residues: CASSQEQGGRFDNEQFF. In nucleotides, the CDR3 is TGCGCCAGCAGCCAAGAGCAGGGCGGGAGGTTCGACAATGAGCAGTTCTTC.

V gene TRBV5-4 combines with J gene TRBJ1-1, with 8 bases identical to TRBD1. Germline loops: CDR1 SGHNT, CDR2 YYREEE (reference sequence). Trimming at V came to 4 bases and at J to 3 bases, leaving 2 bases not matched to a gene. The length of the CDR3 is 13 residues. Here the CDR3 reads CASSPDRDTEAFF. CDR3 DNA: TGTGCCAGCAGCCCGGACAGGGACACTGAAGCTTTCTTT. Filled out from reference TRBV5-4 and TRBJ1-1, the complete variable domain reads ETGVTQSPTHLIKTRGQQVTLRCSSQSGHNTVSWYQQALGQGPQFIFQYYREEENGRGNFPPRFSGLQFPNYSSELNVNALELDDSALYLCASSPDRDTEAFFGQGTRLTVV.

This clone was detected once. This sequence joins TRBV5-1 and TRBJ2-3; D call uncertain. Trimming removed 1 base at V and 2 bases at J, with 11 bases between. Germline loops: CDR1 SGHRS, CDR2 YFSETQ. The CDR3 consists of 15 residues. CDR3 DNA: TGCGCCAGCAGCTTGTATAGTTTCCCCACAGATACGCAGTATTTT. Its translation: CASSLYSFPTDTQYF.

V gene TRBV5-4 combines with J gene TRBJ1-1; possibly TRBD1 for D (5 bases). V lost 2 bases, J lost 11 bases, and 10 bases lay in between. CDR3 size: 11 residues. Looked up from germline, CDR1 is SGHNT and CDR2 is YYREEE (reference sequence). This CDR3 is CASSFAGLAFF. The CDR3 nucleotides read TGTGCCAGCAGCTTCGCAGGGTTGGCTTTCTTT.

This chain connects TRBV6-4 to TRBJ1-5, with 7 nucleotides matching TRBD1. V lost 4 bases, J lost 7 bases, and 4 bases stayed unmatched. The V gene's germline CDR1 is MRHNA and CDR2 SNTAGT. This CDR3 contains 13 residues. The CDR3 DNA follows: TGTGCCAGCAGTGTCCACAGGGGCCAGCCCCAGCATTTT. It is translated as CASSVHRGQPQHF.

The genes are TRBV28 and TRBJ1-2; 7 nucleotides align to TRBD1. The J segment lost 1 base and the V segment lost 2 bases, leaving 7 bases of the junction unmatched. The CDR3 totals 16 residues. The germline V gene encodes CDR1 MDHEN and CDR2 SYDVKM. The CDR3 DNA sequence: TGTGCCAGCAGTTTACCCCTGACAGGGATTAACTATGGCTACACCTTC. It is translated as CASSLPLTGINYGYTF.